Below are 20 T cell receptor beta chains sequenced from a single sample in a study of shared clonotypes between healthy human individuals. Sequenced by immunoSEQ multiplex PCR; TCRdb stores in-frame clones only, minus some. The table includes fewer than 700,000 clones, about 80% detected once. The specimen sequenced was PBMCs. The receptors come from a woman in her forties in good health. Some clones in this sample may be carry-over from other donors' samples.

To note about this clone: A single base separates this from a much larger clone, so it may be a read error. V usage is TRBV19 and J usage is TRBJ2-7; D is perhaps TRBD1 (5 bases). Germline-derived CDR1 and CDR2 are LNHDA and SQIVND (reference sequence). Between the trimmed V and J ends, which lost 2 bases and 5 bases, there was a span of 13 bases. The CDR3 runs 14 residues. CDR3 in amino acids: CASSISQGINEQYF. DNA for the CDR3: TGTGCCAGTAGTATAAGCCAGGGTATCAACGAGCAGTACTTC.

The V call is TRBV2, the J call TRBJ1-5, with 8 bases that match TRBD1. Trimming at V came to 3 bases and at J to 5 bases, leaving 3 bases not matched to a gene. Germline V gives CDR1 SNHLY, CDR2 FYNNEI. CDR3 length: 14 amino acids. CDR3 residues: CASSEQGADQPQHF. The CDR3 nucleotides read TGTGCCAGCAGTGAGCAGGGGGCAGATCAGCCCCAGCATTTT. Full variable domain (rest looked up from reference TRBV2 and TRBJ1-5): EPEVTQTPSHQVTQMGQEVILRCVPISNHLYFYWYRQILGQKVEFLVSFYNNEISEKSEIFDDQFSVERPDGSNFTLKIRSTKLEDSAMYFCASSEQGADQPQHFGDGTRLSIL.

In regard to this clone: This CDR3 is also generated by other DNA sequences in the sample. The chain uses TRBV18 and TRBJ1-4; perhaps TRBD1 as D (5 bases). The V gene lost 0 bases and the J gene lost 0 bases, with 5 bases spanning the gap. The CDR3 spans 15 residues. Per germline, CDR1 KGHSH and CDR2 LQKENI. CDR3 nucleotides: TGTGCCAGCTCACCACCGGGGGCAACTAATGAAAAACTGTTTTTT. This gives the protein CASSPPGATNEKLFF.

The chain is built from TRBV6-4 and TRBJ2-3; no definite D call. V lost 4 bases to trimming and J lost 2 bases, with 10 bases between them. This CDR3 comprises 14 residues. Looked up from germline, CDR1 is MRHNA and CDR2 is SNTAGT. CDR3 residues: CASSVGGDTDTQYF. The CDR3 DNA follows: TGTGCCAGCAGTGTAGGCGGAGACACAGATACGCAGTATTTT.

This chain uses TRBV18 with TRBJ2-7; 14 bases map to TRBD2. V was pared by 2 bases and J by 11 bases, with 5 bases of the junction left unmatched. Germline values: CDR1 KGHSH, CDR2 LQKENI. There are 14 residues in the CDR3. The CDR3 DNA follows: TGTGCCAGCTCACCAGGACTAGCGGGAGGCGCGAAGTACTTC. It translates to CASSPGLAGGAKYF.

This rearrangement joins TRBV4-2 to TRBJ2-3, with TRBD2 as a possible D gene (5 bases). The germline gives CDR1 LGHNA, CDR2 YNFKEQ. V was cut by 3 bases and J by 1 base, with 14 bases left in between. CDR3 length: 16 residues. Here the CDR3 reads CASSQDSPSGTDTQYF. In nucleotides, the CDR3 is TGTGCCAGCAGCCAGGACTCCCCTTCGGGCACAGATACGCAGTATTTT.

The chain joins TRBV7-3 to TRBJ1-2, with D tentatively TRBD1 (5 bases). The CDR3 length is 14 residues. CDR1 and CDR2 (germline): SGHTA, FQGTGA. The ends were cut back, 5 bases at V and 4 bases at J, with 14 bases in the middle. For the CDR3, the DNA is TGTGCCAGCAGCGCAGGGATCCGGTTCTATGGCTACACCTTC. Translation gives CASSAGIRFYGYTF. Full variable domain (remainder filled in from reference TRBV7-3 and TRBJ1-2): GAGVSQTPSNKVTEKGKYVELRCDPISGHTALYWYRQSLGQGPEFLIYFQGTGAADDSGLPNDRFFAVRPEGSVSTLKIQRTERGDSAVYLCASSAGIRFYGYTFGSGTRLTVV.

With respect to this clone: Possible read error: a much larger clone is one base away. The chain employs TRBV5-6 and TRBJ1-2, with a possible D match to TRBD1 (5 bases). This CDR3 comprises 15 residues. Germline CDR1 is SGHDT and CDR2 is YYEEEE. The CDR3 nucleotides are TGTGCCAGCAGCTTGGAAGGGACTGTGGGATATGGCTACGCCTTC. Its translation is CASSLEGTVGYGYAF.

In nucleotides, the CDR3 is TGTGCCAGCAGTTCGCCGACGGATGGCTACACCTTC. It codes for CASSSPTDGYTF. The chain has TRBV6-5 and TRBJ1-2; no clear D. The CDR3 has 12 amino acids. CDR1 and CDR2 from the germline V gene are MNHEY and SVGAGI. V was shortened by 4 bases and J by 6 bases, with 9 bases between the two germline ends.

The J gene is TRBJ2-1, the V gene TRBV5-1, with D possibly matching TRBD2 (7 bases). Trimming removed 6 bases at V and 6 bases at J, with 25 bases between. The germline CDR1 and CDR2 sequences are SGHRS and YFSETQ. The CDR3 loop spans 17 amino acids. The CDR3 nucleotides read TGCGCCAGCACCCTCTCTGGGGGGCGCCCGGGAGGCAATGAGCAGTTCTTC. Translated, it gives CASTLSGGRPGGNEQFF.

The rearrangement joins TRBV7-2 to TRBJ2-3, with 10 bases matching TRBD2. CDR3 length equals 16 residues. Germline V lookup: CDR1 SGHTA, CDR2 FQGNSA. V gave up 5 bases and J gave up 5 bases; unmatched junction bases: 10. The CDR3 nucleotides read TGTGCCAGCAGCCCCCAGCCAGCGGGAGGGAGAGATACGCAGTATTTT. Translated: CASSPQPAGGRDTQYF.

The chain combines TRBV5-1 with TRBJ1-1; D not certain. The ends were cut back, 1 base at V and 1 base at J, with 8 bases in the middle. Germline V lookup: CDR1 SGHRS, CDR2 YFSETQ. This CDR3 spans 14 amino acids. The CDR3 nucleotides are TGCGCCAGCAGCTTGTCAGTACGGAACACTGAAGCTTTCTTT. Its translation is CASSLSVRNTEAFF.

The chain employs TRBV7-7 and TRBJ2-2, with 8 bases identical to TRBD2. Looked up from germline, CDR1 is SSHAT and CDR2 is FNYEAQ (reference sequence). The CDR3 consists of 16 residues. Trimming at V came to 4 bases and at J to 6 bases, leaving 10 bases not matched to a gene. The CDR3 region has the DNA TGTGCCAGCAGCTCGGCCGGGACTAGGTCTTCCGGGGAGCTGTTTTTT. It yields the protein CASSSAGTRSSGELFF.

The CDR3 sequence: CASSDGVGGEKLFF. Written as DNA, the CDR3 is TGCGCCAGCAGTGATGGGGTGGGGGGCGAAAAACTGTTTTTT. The chain carries TRBV10-2 and TRBJ1-4, with a weak D call TRBD1 (6 bases). The CDR3 consists of 14 residues. Germline CDR1 is WSHSY and CDR2 is SAAADI. The ends were cut back, 3 bases at V and 8 bases at J, with 13 bases in the middle.

The chain couples TRBV28 to TRBJ2-2; either TRBD1 or TRBD2 may fit D (6 bases each). Trimming stripped 11 bases from V and 3 bases from J, with 13 bases between. The length of the CDR3 is 13 residues. Germline values: CDR1 MDHEN, CDR2 SYDVKM. CDR3 bases: TGTGCCGGGGGGCCATGGGACACCGGGGAGCTGTTTTTT. The encoded protein is CAGGPWDTGELFF.

V gene TRBV2 combines with J gene TRBJ2-1; 14 nucleotides agree with TRBD2. Germline V CDR1 and CDR2: SNHLY, FYNNEI. V lost 1 base, J lost 4 bases, and 6 bases stayed unmatched. The CDR3 is 18 residues long. DNA for the CDR3: TGTGCCAGCAGTGAAGGGTGGAGGACTAGCGGGAGGTACAATGAGCAGTTCTTC. It specifies CASSEGWRTSGRYNEQFF.

In its sample, this clone was seen once. For the CDR3, the DNA is TGTGCCAGCACGTCGGGACTAGTGACAGATACGCAGTATTTT. Translated, it gives CASTSGLVTDTQYF. The chain links TRBV2 to TRBJ2-3; 8 bases agree with TRBD2. Germline lookup yields CDR1 SNHLY and CDR2 FYNNEI. V was pared by 7 bases and J by 3 bases, with 6 bases of the junction left unmatched. This CDR3 comprises 14 residues.

This clone was recorded many times. V is TRBV7-2 and J is TRBJ2-7, with 7 bases fitting TRBD2. CDR3 size: 14 residues. The junction had 6 bases not matched to a gene; V was cut back by 3 bases and J by 4 bases. Germline loops: CDR1 SGHTA, CDR2 FQGNSA. Here the CDR3 reads CASSFGLGSYEQYF. The DNA of the CDR3 is TGTGCCAGCAGCTTCGGACTAGGCTCATACGAGCAGTACTTC.

The chain has TRBV6-6 and TRBJ1-1; TRBD1 agrees at 8 bases. With 0 bases clipped from V and 5 bases from J, the junction kept 5 bases outside the gene matches. This CDR3 comprises 15 residues. The germline CDR1 and CDR2 sequences are MNHNY and SVGAGI (reference sequence). The CDR3 reads CASSYSGTGSTEAFF. CDR3 coding DNA: TGTGCCAGCAGTTACTCGGGGACAGGTTCGACTGAAGCTTTCTTT.

V usage is TRBV13 and J usage is TRBJ2-5; TRBD2 is a possible D gene (5 bases). The J call may not be correct, given that the DNA end is closer to TRBJ2-7. Germline CDR1 reads PRHDT; CDR2 reads FYEKMQ (reference sequence). The CDR3 loop spans 14 amino acids. In nucleotides, the CDR3 is TGTGCCAGCAGCTTAGGAGTCACTAGCTACGAGCAGTACTTC. This sequence encodes CASSLGVTSYEQYF.